The sequence of this TCR beta chain was determined in a study of OX40 agonist ivuxolimab in advanced cancers. Study details: Hepatocellular carcinoma, melanoma, renal cell or head and neck cancer was diagnosed in the dose-escalation patients. General study findings and limits: Clonal expansion was seen in CD4+ and CD8+ blood T cells by week 6 at 0.1 to 3.0 mg/kg. It was not determined which antigens were specifically recognized by the peripheral T cells that had undergone clonal expansion.

Note on this clone: Its antigen is currently unknown.

Germline CDR1 is MNHEY and CDR2 is SVGAGI. V was shortened by 6 bases and J by 4 bases, with 7 bases between the two germline ends. The CDR3 has 12 residues. The repertoire was sequenced with immunoSEQ multiplex PCR; TCRdb's copy has only in-frame clones and lacks some. The data show around 85,000 clones, about 89% seen once. The material was CD4+ or CD8+ T cells sorted from blood, obtained in a trial of the OX40 agonist ivuxolimab. The source is an adult with an advanced solid tumor such as melanoma, head and neck, liver or kidney cancer. The chain carries TRBV6-5 and TRBJ1-3; D unresolved. The CDR3 here is CASSPTGNTIYF. In DNA form, the CDR3 reads TGTGCCAGCAGCCCGACGGGAAACACCATATATTTT.